The T cell receptor (beta chain) described here comes from a study of Graves' ophthalmopathy and Graves' hyperthyroidism. Amplification targeted the TCR beta CDR3 regions, with RNA transcripts as the source material. Following a first-round RT-PCR that used HTBI primers, a second-round multiplex PCR was carried out. MiXCR, applied by TCRdb to the multiplex PCR reads, yields one record per CDR3 protein. This sample has approximately 1.2 million distinct CDR3 sequences, with roughly 35% found just once. This clonotype was observed at least ten times. This TCR came from an adult man with Graves' hyperthyroidism. Material for sequencing was peripheral blood or thyroid tissue (not recorded which).

CDR3 loop: CASSLLPQGDTEAFF. The CDR3, as DNA: TGTGCCAGCAGCCTACTACCTCAGGGGGATACTGAAGCTTTCTTT. The chain employs TRBV6-5 and TRBJ1-1; 7 bases agree with TRBD1. V shed 6 bases, J shed 5 bases, and the junction held 12 bases outside the gene matches. The CDR3 contains 15 residues. Germline CDR1 and CDR2: MNHEY and SVGAGI.